Listed here are 22 T cell receptor beta chains from one sample, sequenced in a study of blood T cell repertoires in COVID-19. TCRdb's table, derived via immunoSEQ multiplex PCR, lists solely in-frame clones and lacks some. The sample has under 200,000 clones; roughly 84% are singletons. The sample consisted of peripheral blood. The receptor source for this set is an older woman with COVID-19, enrolled during active disease.

The J gene is TRBJ1-2, the V gene TRBV9; D is possibly TRBD1 (6 bases). V was cut by 0 bases and J by 7 bases, with 16 bases left in between. The CDR3 sequence is 15 residues long. CDR1 is SGDLS and CDR2 is YYNGEE in the germline V gene. CDR3 sequence (DNA): TGTGCCAGCAGCGTAGCATGGGCAGGGGATCTTGGCTACACCTTC. Amino acid sequence: CASSVAWAGDLGYTF.

The rearrangement links TRBV6-5 to TRBJ2-1; 7 nucleotides match TRBD1. This CDR3 contains 14 residues. Per the germline V gene, CDR1 is MNHEY and CDR2 is SVGAGI. V trimming: 2 bases; J trimming: 9 bases; junction bases outside the gene matches: 7. For the CDR3, the DNA is TGTGCCAGCAGTTACACAGAACAGGGGACTGAGCAGTTCTTC. It codes for CASSYTEQGTEQFF.

This clone was seen once. The CDR3 DNA is TGTGCCAGCAGTTTAATCAGGGCCAGGGGAGCTTTCTTT. This codes for CASSLIRARGAFF. The chain carries TRBV12-3 or TRBV12-4 and TRBJ1-1, with TRBD1 as a possible D gene (6 bases). Trimming removed 2 bases from V and 10 bases from J, with 14 bases in between. The CDR3 spans 13 residues.

This chain joins TRBV28 and TRBJ1-1, with 7 bases aligning to TRBD1. This CDR3 comprises 15 residues. V shed 10 bases and J 4 bases; nucleotides not matched to a gene: 15. Germline assignment: CDR1 MDHEN and CDR2 SYDVKM. CDR3 in amino acids: CAISLDYRGSTEAFF. CDR3 coding DNA: TGTGCCATCTCTCTTGACTACAGGGGCAGCACTGAAGCTTTCTTT.

This clone was detected only once. The chain combines TRBV5-4 with TRBJ1-3, with D maybe TRBD1 (5 bases). The CDR3 has 16 residues. Germline V lookup: CDR1 SGHNT, CDR2 YYREEE (reference sequence). Deletions cut 2 bases from V and 0 bases from J, with 12 bases between. CDR3 loop: CASSFPSGGSGNTIYF. In DNA, the CDR3 is TGTGCCAGCAGCTTCCCATCGGGGGGCTCTGGAAACACCATATATTTT.

This clone was observed a handful of times. This sequence joins TRBV28 and TRBJ2-1, with 10 bases fitting TRBD2. Per germline, CDR1 MDHEN and CDR2 SYDVKM. There are 13 residues in the CDR3. The trim removed 6 bases at V and 10 bases at J, leaving 6 bases unmatched. Here the CDR3 reads CASRPNSGREQFF. DNA of the CDR3: TGTGCCAGCAGACCAAATAGCGGGAGGGAGCAGTTCTTC.

The chain employs TRBV5-6 and TRBJ2-7; D unclear. Trimming left V 1 base short and J 8 bases short, with 7 bases between. This CDR3 is 11 amino acids long. Germline lookup yields CDR1 SGHDT and CDR2 YYEEEE. The DNA of the CDR3 is TGTGCCAGCAGCTTGTCGACTCAGCAGTACTTC. It translates to CASSLSTQQYF.

The J gene is TRBJ1-3, the V gene TRBV5-4; perhaps TRBD1 as D (5 bases). This CDR3 contains 12 residues. In germline, CDR1 is SGHNT, CDR2 YYREEE (reference sequence). V lost 3 bases, J lost 8 bases, and 9 bases lay in between. CDR3 amino acids: CASSSWGDTIYF. The CDR3 DNA reads TGTGCCAGCAGCTCCTGGGGCGACACCATATATTTT.

This clone was detected once. The V and J genes are TRBV29-1 and TRBJ2-3; the D is unclear. The CDR3 is 11 residues long. Germline values: CDR1 SQVTM, CDR2 ANQGSEA. The germline V and J ends were trimmed by 7 bases and 7 bases, with 12 bases remaining between them. The CDR3 DNA reads as TGCAGCGGCCTAAGTGCAAATACGCAGTATTTT. The encoded protein is CSGLSANTQYF.

This clone was observed once. This rearrangement joins TRBV10-2 to TRBJ1-2; unclear D gene. Germline values: CDR1 WSHSY, CDR2 SAAADI. Trimming took 0 bases from V and 5 from J, leaving 13 bases between them. The CDR3 consists of 15 residues. The CDR3 DNA is TGCGCCAGCAGTGAGTCCGGCAGAGGGTTATATGGCTACACCTTC. This gives the protein CASSESGRGLYGYTF.

The chain links TRBV6-1 to TRBJ2-1, with 9 bases fitting TRBD2. Germline assignment: CDR1 MNHNS and CDR2 SASEGT. The CDR3 extends over 16 amino acids. V lost 2 bases and J lost 4; bases outside the gene matches: 6. Here the CDR3 reads CASSEQTSGFYNEQFF. CDR3 sequence (DNA): TGTGCCAGCAGTGAACAAACTAGCGGGTTTTACAATGAGCAGTTCTTC.

V gene TRBV25-1 combines with J gene TRBJ2-7, with D maybe TRBD2 (5 bases). V lost 4 bases and J lost 7, with 11 bases in between. This CDR3 has 12 amino acids. Germline-derived CDR1 and CDR2 are MGHDK and SYGVNS. The CDR3 loop reads CASSGGREEQYV. The CDR3 DNA is TGTGCCAGCAGTGGAGGTCGGGAAGAGCAGTACGTC.

The V call is TRBV2, the J call TRBJ2-5, with TRBD2 as a possible D gene (7 bases). The V and J ends lost 4 bases and 4 bases respectively, with 16 bases between them. The CDR3 consists of 15 residues. Germline loops: CDR1 SNHLY, CDR2 FYNNEI. The CDR3 loop is CASSVGGGRGETQYF. The CDR3 DNA reads as TGTGCCAGCAGTGTAGGGGGAGGGCGGGGAGAGACCCAGTACTTC.

This chain uses TRBV2 with TRBJ2-5, with 9 bases fitting TRBD1. The V and J ends lost 4 bases and 4 bases, in that order; junction bases with no gene match: 4. The CDR3 spans 14 residues. Germline CDR1 and CDR2: SNHLY and FYNNEI. Here the CDR3 DNA reads TGTGCCAGCAGTGGGACAGGGGAAAGAGAGACCCAGTACTTC. This sequence encodes CASSGTGERETQYF.

The rearrangement joins TRBV12-5 to TRBJ1-5; D remains unclear. Per the germline V gene, CDR1 is LGHNT and CDR2 is FRNRAP. The CDR3 extends over 16 amino acids. The V gene lost 0 bases and the J gene lost 6 bases, with 15 bases spanning the gap. CDR3 coding DNA: TGTGCTAGTGGTTTGGTACTCGAGAGGGCGGGTCAGCCCCAGCATTTT. Its protein product is CASGLVLERAGQPQHF.

Only a few counts were recorded for this clone. The CDR3 region is CASSSGSGNTIYF. In DNA form, the CDR3 reads TGTGCCAGCAGCTCCGGCTCTGGAAACACCATATATTTT. The chain links TRBV7-2 to TRBJ1-3; D unresolved. In germline, CDR1 is SGHTA, CDR2 FQGNSA. The CDR3 has 13 residues. The ends were cut back, 4 bases at V and 0 bases at J, with 4 bases in the middle.

This clone has a handful of counts. V is TRBV28 and J is TRBJ2-7, with TRBD2 identical over 13 bases. J lost 0 bases, V lost 5 bases, and 10 bases had no gene match. The CDR3 sequence is 18 residues long. The germline V gene encodes CDR1 MDHEN and CDR2 SYDVKM. CDR3 DNA sequence: TGTGCCAGCAGTATCGGACTAGCGGGAGCTATTTACTCCTACGAGCAGTACTTC. Its translation is CASSIGLAGAIYSYEQYF. The full variable domain, with the rest looked up from reference TRBV28 and TRBJ2-7, is DVKVTQSSRYLVKRTGEKVFLECVQDMDHENMFWYRQDPGLGLRLIYFSYDVKMKEKGDIPEGYSVSREKKERFSLILESASTNQTSMYLCASSIGLAGAIYSYEQYFGPGTRLTVT.

This clone appeared a single time. This chain uses TRBV30 with TRBJ1-2; D not certain. Germline V gene lookup returns CDR1 GTSNPN and CDR2 SVGIG (reference sequence). This CDR3 spans 12 amino acids. V lost 3 bases, J lost 4 bases, and 9 bases lay in between. CDR3 in amino acids: CAWSPNPYGYTF. CDR3 nucleotide sequence: TGTGCCTGGAGCCCAAATCCCTATGGCTACACCTTC.

This clone was seen more than once but under ten times. The chain uses TRBV9 and TRBJ1-3, with D perhaps TRBD1 (5 bases). Germline V gene data show CDR1 as SGDLS and CDR2 as YYNGEE. Trimming removed 4 bases from V and 4 bases from J, with 18 bases in between. The CDR3 is 16 amino acids. The CDR3 loop reads CASSPGGVRTGNTIYF. The CDR3 nucleotides read TGTGCCAGCAGCCCCGGGGGAGTGCGGACGGGAAACACCATATATTTT.

The gene calls are TRBV13 and TRBJ2-3, with 7 bases that match TRBD1. CDR3 length: 15 residues. Germline V gene data show CDR1 as PRHDT and CDR2 as FYEKMQ (reference sequence). V gave up 4 bases and J gave up 0 bases; unmatched junction bases: 4. Here the CDR3 reads CASSSTGSSTDTQYF. The CDR3 nucleotides read TGTGCCAGCAGCTCGACAGGGTCTAGCACAGATACGCAGTATTTT.

This chain joins TRBV7-2 and TRBJ1-2; D possibly corresponds to TRBD1 (5 bases). Trimming pared 1 base from V and 4 bases from J, leaving 13 bases between. This CDR3 has 15 amino acids. In germline, CDR1 is SGHTA, CDR2 FQGNSA. The CDR3 protein is CASSLDFAGLYGYTF. In DNA form, the CDR3 reads TGTGCCAGCAGCTTAGACTTTGCGGGGCTCTATGGCTACACCTTC.

The sample holds a few counts of this clone. The rearrangement joins TRBV6-4 to TRBJ2-7; TRBD2 aligns across 11 bases. This CDR3 region has 13 residues. J gave up 6 bases and V 9 bases, and 7 bases lay outside the gene matches. CDR1 MRHNA and CDR2 SNTAGT come from the germline V gene. For the CDR3, the DNA is TGTGCCAGGAACTTTGGGACTAGCGGCGAGCAGTACGTC. Amino acid sequence: CARNFGTSGEQYV.